The sequence of this TCR beta chain was determined in a study of beta chain features in type 1 diabetes. As every portion of the isolated RNA was reverse transcribed, the sequencing read expressed TCRB transcripts. Clones were sequenced by immunoSEQ multiplex PCR, and TCRdb holds only the in-frame ones, with some missing. The sample records under 300,000 clones, 8% being singletons. The CDR3 is made up of 13 amino acids. The V gene lost 6 bases and the J gene lost 4 bases, with 9 bases spanning the gap. Germline CDR1 and CDR2: SNHLY and FYNNEI. This clone was counted between two and nine times. This chain uses TRBV2 with TRBJ2-2, with a tentative D call TRBD1 (5 bases). The sequencing input was central memory CD4+ T cells from blood. The clonotype comes from a woman between 18 and 30 years old in good health. CDR3 nucleotides: TGTGCCAGCAGGGGGCCGGGCACCGGGGAGCTGTTTTTT. Protein sequence: CASRGPGTGELFF.